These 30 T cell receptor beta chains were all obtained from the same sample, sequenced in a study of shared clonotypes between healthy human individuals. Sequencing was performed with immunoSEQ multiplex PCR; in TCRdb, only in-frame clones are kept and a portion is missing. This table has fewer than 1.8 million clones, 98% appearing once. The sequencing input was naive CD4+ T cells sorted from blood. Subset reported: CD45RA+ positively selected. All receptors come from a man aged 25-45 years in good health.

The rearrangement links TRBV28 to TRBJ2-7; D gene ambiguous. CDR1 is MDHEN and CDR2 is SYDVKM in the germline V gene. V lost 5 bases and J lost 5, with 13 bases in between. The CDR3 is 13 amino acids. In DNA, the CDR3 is TGTGCCAGCAGTATCCAGGTGCGCCACGAGCAGTACTTC. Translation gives CASSIQVRHEQYF.

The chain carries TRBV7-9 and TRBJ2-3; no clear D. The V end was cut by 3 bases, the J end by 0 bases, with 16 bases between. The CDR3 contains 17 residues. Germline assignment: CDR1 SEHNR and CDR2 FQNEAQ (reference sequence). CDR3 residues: CASSFYPVGLSTDTQYF. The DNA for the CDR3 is TGTGCCAGCAGCTTCTACCCAGTCGGGTTGAGCACAGATACGCAGTATTTT.

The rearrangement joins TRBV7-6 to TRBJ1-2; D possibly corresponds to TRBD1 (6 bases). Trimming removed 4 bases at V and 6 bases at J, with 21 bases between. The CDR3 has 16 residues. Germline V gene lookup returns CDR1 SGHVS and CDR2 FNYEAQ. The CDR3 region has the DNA TGTGCCAGCAGCTCCGAGGCATTGGACAGCCCGAATGGCTACACCTTC. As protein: CASSSEALDSPNGYTF.

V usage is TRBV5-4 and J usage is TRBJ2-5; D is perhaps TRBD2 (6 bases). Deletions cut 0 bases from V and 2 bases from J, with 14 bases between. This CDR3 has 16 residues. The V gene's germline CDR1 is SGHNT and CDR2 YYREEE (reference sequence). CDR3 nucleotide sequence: TGTGCCAGCAGCTTGGGATCAAGCGGGCAACAAGAGACCCAGTACTTC. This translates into CASSLGSSGQQETQYF.

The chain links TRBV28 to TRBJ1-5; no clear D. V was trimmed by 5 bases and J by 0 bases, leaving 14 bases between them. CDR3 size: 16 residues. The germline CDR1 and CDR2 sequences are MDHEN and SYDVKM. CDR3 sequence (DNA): TGTGCCAGCAGTACACTCGCAGTCTATAGCAATCAGCCCCAGCATTTT. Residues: CASSTLAVYSNQPQHF.

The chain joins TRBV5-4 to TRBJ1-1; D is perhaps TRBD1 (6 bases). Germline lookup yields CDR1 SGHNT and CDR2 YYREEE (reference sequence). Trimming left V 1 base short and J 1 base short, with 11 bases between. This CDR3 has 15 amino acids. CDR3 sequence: CASSLTGRGNTEAFF. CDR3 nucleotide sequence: TGTGCCAGCAGCTTGACAGGGAGGGGGAACACTGAAGCTTTCTTT. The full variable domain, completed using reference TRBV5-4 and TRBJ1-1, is ETGVTQSPTHLIKTRGQQVTLRCSSQSGHNTVSWYQQALGQGPQFIFQYYREEENGRGNFPPRFSGLQFPNYSSELNVNALELDDSALYLCASSLTGRGNTEAFFGQGTRLTVV.

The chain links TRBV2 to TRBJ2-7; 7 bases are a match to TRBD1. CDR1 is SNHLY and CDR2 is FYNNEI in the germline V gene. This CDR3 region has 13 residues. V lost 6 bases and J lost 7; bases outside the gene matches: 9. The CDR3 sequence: CASSLTGNREQYF. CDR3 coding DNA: TGTGCCAGCAGCTTGACAGGGAACAGAGAGCAGTACTTC.

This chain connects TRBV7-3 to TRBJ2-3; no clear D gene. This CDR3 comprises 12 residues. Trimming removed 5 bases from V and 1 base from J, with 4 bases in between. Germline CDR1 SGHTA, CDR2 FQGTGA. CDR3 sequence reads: CASSPGTDTQYF. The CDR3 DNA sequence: TGTGCCAGCAGCCCCGGCACAGATACGCAGTATTTT.

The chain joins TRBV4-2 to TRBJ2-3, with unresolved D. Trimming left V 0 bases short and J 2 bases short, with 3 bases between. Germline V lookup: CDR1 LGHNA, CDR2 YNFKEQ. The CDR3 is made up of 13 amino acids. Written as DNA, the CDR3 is TGTGCCAGCAGCCAAGACCTCACAGATACGCAGTATTTT. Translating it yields CASSQDLTDTQYF.

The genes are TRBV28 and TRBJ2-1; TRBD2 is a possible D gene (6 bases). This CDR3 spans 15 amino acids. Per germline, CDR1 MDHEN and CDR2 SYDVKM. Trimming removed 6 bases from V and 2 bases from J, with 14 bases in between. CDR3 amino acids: CASRLAGFTYNEQFF. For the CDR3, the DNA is TGTGCCAGCAGGCTGGCGGGATTCACCTACAATGAGCAGTTCTTC.

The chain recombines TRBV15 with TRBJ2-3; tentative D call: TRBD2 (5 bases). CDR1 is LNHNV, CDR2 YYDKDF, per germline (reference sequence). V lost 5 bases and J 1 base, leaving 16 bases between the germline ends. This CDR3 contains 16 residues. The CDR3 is CATSPYTAGGTDTQYF. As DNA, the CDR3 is TGTGCCACCAGCCCGTATACCGCCGGGGGCACAGATACGCAGTATTTT.

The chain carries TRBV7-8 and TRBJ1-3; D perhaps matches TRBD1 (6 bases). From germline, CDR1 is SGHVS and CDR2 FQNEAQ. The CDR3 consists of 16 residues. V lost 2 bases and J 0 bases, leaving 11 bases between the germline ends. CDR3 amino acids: CASSLRGGTSGNTIYF. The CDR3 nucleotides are TGTGCCAGCAGCTTAAGGGGGGGAACCTCTGGAAACACCATATATTTT.

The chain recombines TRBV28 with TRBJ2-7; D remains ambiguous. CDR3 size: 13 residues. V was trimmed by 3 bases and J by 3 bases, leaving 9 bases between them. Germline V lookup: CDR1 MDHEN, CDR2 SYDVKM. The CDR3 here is CASSLELRYEQYF. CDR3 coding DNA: TGTGCCAGCAGTTTGGAACTTCGCTACGAGCAGTACTTC. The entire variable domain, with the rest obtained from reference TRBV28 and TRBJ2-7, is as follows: DVKVTQSSRYLVKRTGEKVFLECVQDMDHENMFWYRQDPGLGLRLIYFSYDVKMKEKGDIPEGYSVSREKKERFSLILESASTNQTSMYLCASSLELRYEQYFGPGTRLTVT.

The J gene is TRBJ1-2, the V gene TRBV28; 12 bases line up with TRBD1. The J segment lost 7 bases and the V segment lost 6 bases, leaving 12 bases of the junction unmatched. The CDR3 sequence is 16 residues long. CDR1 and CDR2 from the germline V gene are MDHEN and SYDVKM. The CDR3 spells CASRNIPGTGGFGYTF. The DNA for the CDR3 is TGTGCCAGCAGAAACATACCCGGGACAGGGGGCTTTGGCTACACCTTC.

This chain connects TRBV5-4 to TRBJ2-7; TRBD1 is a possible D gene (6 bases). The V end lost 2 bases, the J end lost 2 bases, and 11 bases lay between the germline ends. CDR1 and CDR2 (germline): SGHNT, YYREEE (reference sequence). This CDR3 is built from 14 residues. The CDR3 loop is CASSFYREPYEQYF. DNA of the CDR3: TGTGCCAGCAGCTTTTACAGGGAACCCTACGAGCAGTACTTC.

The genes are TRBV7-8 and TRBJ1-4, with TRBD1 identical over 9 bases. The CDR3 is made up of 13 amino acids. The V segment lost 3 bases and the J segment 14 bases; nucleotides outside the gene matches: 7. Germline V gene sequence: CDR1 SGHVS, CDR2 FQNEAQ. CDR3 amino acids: CASSLDRGSSLFF. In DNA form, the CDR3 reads TGTGCCAGCAGCTTGGACAGGGGAAGTAGTCTGTTTTTT.

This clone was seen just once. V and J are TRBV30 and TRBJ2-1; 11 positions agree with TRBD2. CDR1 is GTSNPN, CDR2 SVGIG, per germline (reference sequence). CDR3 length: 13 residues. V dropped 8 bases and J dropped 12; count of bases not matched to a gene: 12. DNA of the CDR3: TGTGCCGGCGAGGGACTAGCGGACTCCGTGCAGTTCTTC. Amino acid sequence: CAGEGLADSVQFF.

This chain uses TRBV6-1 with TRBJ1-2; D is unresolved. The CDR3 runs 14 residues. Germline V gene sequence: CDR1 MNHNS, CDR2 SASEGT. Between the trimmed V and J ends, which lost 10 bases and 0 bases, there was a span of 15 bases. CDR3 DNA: TGTGCCACCCCGGATTCCGAAACTAACTATGGCTACACCTTC. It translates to CATPDSETNYGYTF.

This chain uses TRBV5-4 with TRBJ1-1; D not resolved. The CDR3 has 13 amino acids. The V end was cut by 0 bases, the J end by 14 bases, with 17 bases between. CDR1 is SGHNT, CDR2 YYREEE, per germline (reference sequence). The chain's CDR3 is CASSLAPMDLSFF. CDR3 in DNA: TGTGCCAGCAGCTTGGCACCCATGGACCTCTCATTCTTT.

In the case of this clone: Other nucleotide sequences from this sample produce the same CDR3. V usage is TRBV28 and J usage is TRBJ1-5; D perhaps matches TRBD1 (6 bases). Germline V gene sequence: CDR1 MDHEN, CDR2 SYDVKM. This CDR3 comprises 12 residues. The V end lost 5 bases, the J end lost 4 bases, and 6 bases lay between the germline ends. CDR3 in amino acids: CASSRGNQPQHF. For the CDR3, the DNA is TGTGCCAGCAGTAGGGGGAATCAGCCCCAGCATTTT.

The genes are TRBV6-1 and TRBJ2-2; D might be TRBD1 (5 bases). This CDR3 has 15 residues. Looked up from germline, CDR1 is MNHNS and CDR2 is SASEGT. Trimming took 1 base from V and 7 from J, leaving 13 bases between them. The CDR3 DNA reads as TGTGCCAGCAGTGAAGTGGTTACAGGCGTCGGGGAGCTGTTTTTT. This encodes CASSEVVTGVGELFF.

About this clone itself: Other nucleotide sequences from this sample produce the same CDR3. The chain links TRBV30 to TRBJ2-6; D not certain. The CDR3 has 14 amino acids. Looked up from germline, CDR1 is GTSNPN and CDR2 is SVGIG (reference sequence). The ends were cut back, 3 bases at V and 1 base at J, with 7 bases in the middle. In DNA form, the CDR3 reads TGTGCCTGGAGCGCGGTTTCTGGGGCCAACGTCCTGACTTTC. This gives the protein CAWSAVSGANVLTF.

CDR3 loop: CASSVAPGGTGGAYGYTF. CDR3 in DNA: TGTGCCAGCAGCGTAGCCCCGGGGGGGACAGGGGGCGCCTATGGCTACACCTTC. The chain joins TRBV9 to TRBJ1-2; 12 bases agree with TRBD1. There are 18 residues in the CDR3. With 0 bases clipped from V and 4 bases from J, the junction kept 10 bases outside the gene matches. Germline V lookup: CDR1 SGDLS, CDR2 YYNGEE. The entire variable domain, with the rest obtained from reference TRBV9 and TRBJ1-2, is as follows: DSGVTQTPKHLITATGQRVTLRCSPRSGDLSVYWYQQSLDQGLQFLIQYYNGEERAKGNILERFSAQQFPDLHSELNLSSLELGDSALYFCASSVAPGGTGGAYGYTFGSGTRLTVV.

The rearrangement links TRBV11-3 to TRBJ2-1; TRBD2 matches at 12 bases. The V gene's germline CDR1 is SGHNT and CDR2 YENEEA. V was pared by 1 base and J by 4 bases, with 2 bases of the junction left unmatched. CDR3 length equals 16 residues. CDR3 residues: CASSLGGTSGYNEQFF. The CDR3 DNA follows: TGTGCCAGCAGCTTAGGGGGGACTAGCGGGTACAATGAGCAGTTCTTC.

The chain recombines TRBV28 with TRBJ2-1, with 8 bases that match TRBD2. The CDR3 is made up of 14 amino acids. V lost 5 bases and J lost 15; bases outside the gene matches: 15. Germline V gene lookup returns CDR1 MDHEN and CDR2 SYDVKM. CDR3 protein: CASSLNGLAGGTFF. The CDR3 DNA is TGTGCCAGCAGTCTAAACGGACTAGCAGGAGGTACGTTCTTC.

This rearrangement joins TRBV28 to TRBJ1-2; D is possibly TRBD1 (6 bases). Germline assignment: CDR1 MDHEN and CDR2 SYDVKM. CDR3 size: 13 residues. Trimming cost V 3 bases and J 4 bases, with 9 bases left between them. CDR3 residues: CASSFAGVYGYTF. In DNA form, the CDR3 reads TGTGCCAGCAGTTTTGCAGGGGTCTATGGCTACACCTTC.

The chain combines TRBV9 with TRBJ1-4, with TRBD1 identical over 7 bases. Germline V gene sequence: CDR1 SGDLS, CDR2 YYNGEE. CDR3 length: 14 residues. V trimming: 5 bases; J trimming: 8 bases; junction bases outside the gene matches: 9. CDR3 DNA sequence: TGTGCCAGCAGTTACAGGGGAACCGGAGAAAAACTGTTTTTT. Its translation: CASSYRGTGEKLFF.

Here the CDR3 DNA reads TGTGCCAGCAGCTTTTGGACAGCTGGAAACACCATATATTTT. Amino acid sequence: CASSFWTAGNTIYF. The chain combines TRBV5-8 with TRBJ1-3, with D possibly being TRBD1 (6 bases). CDR3 size: 14 residues. V was pared by 2 bases and J by 2 bases, with 8 bases between. CDR1 SGHTS and CDR2 YDEGEE come from the germline V gene.

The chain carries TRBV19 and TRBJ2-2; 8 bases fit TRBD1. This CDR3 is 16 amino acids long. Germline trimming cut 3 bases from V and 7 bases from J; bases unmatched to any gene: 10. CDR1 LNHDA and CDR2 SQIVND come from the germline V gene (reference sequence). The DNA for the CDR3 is TGTGCCAGTAGTATTCCGGGACAGGAATTTGTCGGGGAGCTGTTTTTT. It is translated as CASSIPGQEFVGELFF. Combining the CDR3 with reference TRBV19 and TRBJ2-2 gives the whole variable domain DGGITQSPKYLFRKEGQNVTLSCEQNLNHDAMYWYRQDPGQGLRLIYYSQIVNDFQKGDIAEGYSVSREKKESFPLTVTSAQKNPTAFYLCASSIPGQEFVGELFFGEGSRLTVL.

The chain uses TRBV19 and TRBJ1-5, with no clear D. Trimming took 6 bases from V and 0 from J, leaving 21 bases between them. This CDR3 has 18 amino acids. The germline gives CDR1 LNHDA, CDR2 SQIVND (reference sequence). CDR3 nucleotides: TGTGCCAGTAGCCCCCTAGAGGGCAGGCCCTATAGCAATCAGCCCCAGCATTTT. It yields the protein CASSPLEGRPYSNQPQHF. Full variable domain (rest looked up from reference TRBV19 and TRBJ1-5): DGGITQSPKYLFRKEGQNVTLSCEQNLNHDAMYWYRQDPGQGLRLIYYSQIVNDFQKGDIAEGYSVSREKKESFPLTVTSAQKNPTAFYLCASSPLEGRPYSNQPQHFGDGTRLSIL.